The 7 T cell receptor beta chains below all came from one sample that was sequenced in a study of cytomegalovirus exposure and HLA in healthy donors. The PCR made use of 60 Vbeta and 13 Jbeta primers. Produced via immunoSEQ multiplex PCR; TCRdb's table is partial and in-frame only. The repertoire includes 98,000 or so clones, 76% of them detected once, and roughly 5.4% sits in the top ten. The sequencing sample was made of PBMCs. Receptors were obtained from a woman aged 18-29 years in good health and CMV-seropositive.

This clone was observed a few times. V usage is TRBV2 and J usage is TRBJ2-3, with 9 bases fitting TRBD2. CDR1 and CDR2 from the germline V gene are SNHLY and FYNNEI. CDR3 length: 16 residues. V shed 6 bases and J 2 bases; nucleotides not matched to a gene: 9. CDR3 protein: CASRALTSGATDTQYF. The CDR3 DNA is TGTGCCAGCAGGGCATTGACTAGCGGAGCCACAGATACGCAGTATTTT.

CDR3 protein: CASSRVLVETQYF. The DNA of the CDR3 is TGTGCCAGCAGCCGGGTCCTAGTAGAGACCCAGTACTTC. The chain combines TRBV7-6 with TRBJ2-5; no clear D. V lost 5 bases, J lost 4 bases, and 11 bases lay in between. In germline, CDR1 is SGHVS, CDR2 FNYEAQ. CDR3 length: 13 residues. Supplemented by reference TRBV7-6 and TRBJ2-5, the full variable domain reads GAGVSQSPRYKVTKRGQDVALRCDPISGHVSLYWYRQALGQGPEFLTYFNYEAQQDKSGLPNDRFSAERPEGSISTLTIQRTEQRDSAMYRCASSRVLVETQYFGPGTRLLVL.

The rearrangement joins TRBV6-6 to TRBJ2-1, with D possibly being TRBD1 (5 bases). V was cut by 1 base and J by 8 bases, with 6 bases left in between. Germline V gene lookup returns CDR1 MNHNY and CDR2 SVGAGI (reference sequence). CDR3 length equals 12 residues. The CDR3 is CASSYLGDEQFF. In DNA form, the CDR3 reads TGTGCCAGCAGTTACTTAGGGGATGAGCAGTTCTTC.

The chain is built from TRBV15 and TRBJ1-5; 8 nucleotides match TRBD1. The CDR3 consists of 14 residues. CDR1 and CDR2 from the germline V gene are LNHNV and YYDKDF (reference sequence). Germline trimming cut 1 base from V and 7 bases from J; bases unmatched to any gene: 3. The DNA of the CDR3 is TGTGCCACCAGCAGAGGGGGACAGGCCCAGCCCCAGCATTTT. Translating gives CATSRGGQAQPQHF.

The J gene is TRBJ2-7, the V gene TRBV6-5, with 8 bases matching TRBD2. V gave up 4 bases and J gave up 3 bases; unmatched junction bases: 8. The germline V gene encodes CDR1 MNHEY and CDR2 SVGAGI. The CDR3 is made up of 15 amino acids. The CDR3 coding sequence is TGTGCCAGCAGTTTCGATGGCGGGAGGCTCTACGAGCAGTACTTC. Its translation: CASSFDGGRLYEQYF.

The chain couples TRBV5-1 to TRBJ1-1; possible D gene TRBD1, 6 bases. CDR1 and CDR2 from the germline V gene are SGHRS and YFSETQ. Trimming took off 7 bases at V and 0 bases at J, with 19 bases between the two ends. CDR3 length equals 16 residues. This CDR3 is CASSPRRQGLNTEAFF. CDR3 DNA sequence: TGCGCCAGCTCGCCCCGCCGGCAGGGGTTGAACACTGAAGCTTTCTTT. The entire variable domain, with the rest obtained from reference TRBV5-1 and TRBJ1-1, is as follows: KAGVTQTPRYLIKTRGQQVTLSCSPISGHRSVSWYQQTPGQGLQFLFEYFSETQRNKGNFPGRFSGRQFSNSRSEMNVSTLELGDSALYLCASSPRRQGLNTEAFFGQGTRLTVV.

The rearrangement uses TRBV7-6 and TRBJ2-7; 7 bases are a match to TRBD1. The ends lost 1 base at V and 1 base at J; junction bases unmatched: 4. Germline assignment: CDR1 SGHVS and CDR2 FNYEAQ. The CDR3 sequence is 15 residues long. CDR3: CASSLGGGASYEQYF. The CDR3 region has the DNA TGTGCCAGCAGCTTAGGAGGGGGCGCATCCTACGAGCAGTACTTC.